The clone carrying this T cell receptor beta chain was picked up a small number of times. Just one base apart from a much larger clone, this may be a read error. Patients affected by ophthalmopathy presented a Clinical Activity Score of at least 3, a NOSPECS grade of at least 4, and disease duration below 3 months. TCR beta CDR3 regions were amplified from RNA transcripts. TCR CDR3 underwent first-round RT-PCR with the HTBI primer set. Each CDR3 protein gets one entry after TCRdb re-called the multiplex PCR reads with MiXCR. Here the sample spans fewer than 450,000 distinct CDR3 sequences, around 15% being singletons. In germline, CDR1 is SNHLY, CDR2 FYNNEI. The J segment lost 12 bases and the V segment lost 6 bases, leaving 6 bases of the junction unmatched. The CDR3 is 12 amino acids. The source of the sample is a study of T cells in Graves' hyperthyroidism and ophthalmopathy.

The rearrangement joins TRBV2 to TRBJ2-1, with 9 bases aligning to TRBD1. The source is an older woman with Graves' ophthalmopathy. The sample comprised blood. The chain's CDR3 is CASRDPGQGQFF. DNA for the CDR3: TGTGCCAGCAGGGATCCGGGACAGGGGCAGTTCTTC.